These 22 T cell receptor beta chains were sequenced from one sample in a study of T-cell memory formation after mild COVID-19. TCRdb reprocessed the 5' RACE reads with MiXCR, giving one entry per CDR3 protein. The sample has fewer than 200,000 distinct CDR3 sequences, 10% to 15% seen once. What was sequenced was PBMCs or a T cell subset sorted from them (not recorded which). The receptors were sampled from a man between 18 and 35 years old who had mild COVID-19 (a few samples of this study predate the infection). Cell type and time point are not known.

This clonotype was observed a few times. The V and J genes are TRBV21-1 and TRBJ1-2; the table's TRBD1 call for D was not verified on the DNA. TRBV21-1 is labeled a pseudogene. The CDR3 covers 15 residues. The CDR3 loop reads CASSTPSQGVTGYTF. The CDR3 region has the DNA TGTGCCAGCAGCACCCCCTCACAGGGGGTTACGGGCTACACCTTC.

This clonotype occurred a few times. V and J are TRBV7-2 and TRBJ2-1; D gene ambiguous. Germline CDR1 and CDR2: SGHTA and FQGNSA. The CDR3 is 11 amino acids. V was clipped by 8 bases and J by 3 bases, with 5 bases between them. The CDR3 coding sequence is TGTGCCAGCGCCGTCTACAATGAGCAGTTCTTC. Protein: CASAVYNEQFF.

This CDR3 is CSARGQNNSPLHF. In DNA, the CDR3 is TGCAGTGCTAGGGGACAGAATAATTCACCCCTCCACTTT. The chain joins TRBV20-1 to TRBJ1-6, with 7 bases lining up with TRBD1. Trimming removed 3 bases from V and 5 bases from J; junction bases left unmatched: 1. CDR1 DFQATT and CDR2 SNEGSKA come from the germline V gene (reference sequence). This CDR3 contains 13 residues.

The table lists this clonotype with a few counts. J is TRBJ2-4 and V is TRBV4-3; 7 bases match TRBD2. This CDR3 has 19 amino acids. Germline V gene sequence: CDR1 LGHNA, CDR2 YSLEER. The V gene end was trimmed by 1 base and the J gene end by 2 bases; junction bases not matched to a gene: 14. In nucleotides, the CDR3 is TGCGCCAGCAGCCAAGCTACCTCATCCCCGGGGGGTCCCAAAAACATTCAGTACTTC. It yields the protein CASSQATSSPGGPKNIQYF.

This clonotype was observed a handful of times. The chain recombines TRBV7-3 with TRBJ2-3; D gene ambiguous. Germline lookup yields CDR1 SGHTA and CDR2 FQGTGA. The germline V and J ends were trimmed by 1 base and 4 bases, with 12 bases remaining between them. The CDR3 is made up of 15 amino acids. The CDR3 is CASSLIPGVADTQYF. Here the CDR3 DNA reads TGTGCCAGCAGCTTAATTCCAGGAGTCGCAGATACGCAGTATTTT.

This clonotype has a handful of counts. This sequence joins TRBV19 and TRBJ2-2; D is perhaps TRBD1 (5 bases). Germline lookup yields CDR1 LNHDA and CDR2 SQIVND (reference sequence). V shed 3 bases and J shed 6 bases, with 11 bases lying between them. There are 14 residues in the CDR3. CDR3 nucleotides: TGTGCCAGTAGTATTACAGGTCGTCCCGGGGAGCTGTTTTTT. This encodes CASSITGRPGELFF.

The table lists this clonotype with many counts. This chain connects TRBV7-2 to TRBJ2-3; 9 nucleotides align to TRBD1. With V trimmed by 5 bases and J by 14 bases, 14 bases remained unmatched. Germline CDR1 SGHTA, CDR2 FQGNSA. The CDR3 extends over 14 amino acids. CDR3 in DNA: TGTGCCAGCAGCCCCGGGACAGGGTGGGCGACCCTGTATTTT. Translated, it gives CASSPGTGWATLYF.

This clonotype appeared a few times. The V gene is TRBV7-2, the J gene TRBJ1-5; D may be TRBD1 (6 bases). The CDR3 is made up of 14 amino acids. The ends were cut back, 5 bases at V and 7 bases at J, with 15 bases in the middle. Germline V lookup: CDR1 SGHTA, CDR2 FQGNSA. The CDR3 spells CASSGRGRDQPQHF. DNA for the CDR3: TGTGCCAGCAGCGGGAGGGGGAGGGACCAGCCCCAGCATTTT.

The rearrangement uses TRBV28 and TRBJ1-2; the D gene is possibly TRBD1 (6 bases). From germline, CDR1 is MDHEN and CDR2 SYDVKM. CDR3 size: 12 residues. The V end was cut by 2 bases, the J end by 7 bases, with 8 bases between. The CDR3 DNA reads TGTGCCAGCAGTTTAAAGGGGGGTGGCTACACCTTC. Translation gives CASSLKGGGYTF.

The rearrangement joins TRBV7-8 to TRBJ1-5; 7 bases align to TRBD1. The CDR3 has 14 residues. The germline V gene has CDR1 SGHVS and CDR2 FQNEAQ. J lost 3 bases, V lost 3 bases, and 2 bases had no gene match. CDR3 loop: CASSFDRANQPQHF. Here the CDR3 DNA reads TGTGCCAGCAGCTTTGACAGGGCCAATCAGCCCCAGCATTTT.

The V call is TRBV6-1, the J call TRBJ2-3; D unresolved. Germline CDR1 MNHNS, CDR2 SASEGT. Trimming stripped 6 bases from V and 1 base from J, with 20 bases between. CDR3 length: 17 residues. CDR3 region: CASSLTLFETRTDTQYF. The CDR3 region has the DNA TGTGCCAGCAGCCTCACACTTTTCGAAACGCGCACAGATACGCAGTATTTT.

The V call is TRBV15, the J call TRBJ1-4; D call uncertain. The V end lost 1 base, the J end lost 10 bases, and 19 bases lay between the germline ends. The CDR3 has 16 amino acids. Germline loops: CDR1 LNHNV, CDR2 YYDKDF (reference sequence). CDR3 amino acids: CATSRGGDPNMRKLFF. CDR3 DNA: TGTGCCACCAGCAGAGGGGGAGACCCTAACATGCGAAAACTGTTTTTT.

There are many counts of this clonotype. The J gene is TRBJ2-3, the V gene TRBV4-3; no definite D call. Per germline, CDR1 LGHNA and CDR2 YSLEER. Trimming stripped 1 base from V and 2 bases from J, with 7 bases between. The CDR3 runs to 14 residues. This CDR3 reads CASSQGVYTDTQYF. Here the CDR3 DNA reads TGCGCCAGCAGCCAAGGGGTTTACACAGATACGCAGTATTTT.

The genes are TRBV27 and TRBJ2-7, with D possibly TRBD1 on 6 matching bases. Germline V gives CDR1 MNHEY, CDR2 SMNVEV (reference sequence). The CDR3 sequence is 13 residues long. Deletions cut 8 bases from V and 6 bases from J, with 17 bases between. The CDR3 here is CASRLRQGSEQYF. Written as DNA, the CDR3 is TGTGCCAGCCGTCTTCGGCAGGGGAGCGAGCAGTACTTC.

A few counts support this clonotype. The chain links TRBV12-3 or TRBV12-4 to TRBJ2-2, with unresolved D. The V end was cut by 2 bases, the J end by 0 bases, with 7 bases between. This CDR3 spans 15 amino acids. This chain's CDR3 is CASSLQDPNTGELFF. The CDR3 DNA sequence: TGTGCCAGCAGTTTACAGGACCCGAACACCGGGGAGCTGTTTTTT.

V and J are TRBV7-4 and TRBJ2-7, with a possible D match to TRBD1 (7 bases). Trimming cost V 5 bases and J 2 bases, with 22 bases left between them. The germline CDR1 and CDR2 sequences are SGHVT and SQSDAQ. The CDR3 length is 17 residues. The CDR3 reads CASSDRLEGGQTYEQYV. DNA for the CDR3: TGTGCCAGCAGCGATCGGTTAGAGGGGGGACAGACCTACGAGCAGTACGTC.

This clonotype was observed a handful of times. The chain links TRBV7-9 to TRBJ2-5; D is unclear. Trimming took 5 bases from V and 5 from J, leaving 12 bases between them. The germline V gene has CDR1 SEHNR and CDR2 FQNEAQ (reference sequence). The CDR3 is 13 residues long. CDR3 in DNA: TGTGCCAGCAGCGCTGATTCTGGGGAGACCCAGTACTTC. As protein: CASSADSGETQYF.

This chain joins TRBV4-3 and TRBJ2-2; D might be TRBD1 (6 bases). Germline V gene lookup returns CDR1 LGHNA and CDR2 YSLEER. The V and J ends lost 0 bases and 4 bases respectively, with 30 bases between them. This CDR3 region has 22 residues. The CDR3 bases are TGCGCCAGCAGCCAAGATTTCTTTGGGGCAGGGGCCTACTCCGCCAGCACCGGGGAGCTGTTTTTT. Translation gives CASSQDFFGAGAYSASTGELFF.

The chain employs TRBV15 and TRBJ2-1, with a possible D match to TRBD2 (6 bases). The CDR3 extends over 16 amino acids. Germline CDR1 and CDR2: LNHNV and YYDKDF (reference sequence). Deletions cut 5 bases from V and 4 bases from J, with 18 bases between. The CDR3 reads CATSPGGWRGYNEQFF. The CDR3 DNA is TGTGCCACCAGCCCCGGGGGTTGGCGGGGATACAATGAGCAGTTCTTC.

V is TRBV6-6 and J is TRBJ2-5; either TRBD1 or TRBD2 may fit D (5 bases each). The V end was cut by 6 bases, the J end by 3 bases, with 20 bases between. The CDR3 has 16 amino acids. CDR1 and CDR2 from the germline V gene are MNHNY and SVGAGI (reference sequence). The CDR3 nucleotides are TGTGCCAGCAGAGCAAGGTTGGGGGAGAATAAAGAGACCCAGTACTTC. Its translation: CASRARLGENKETQYF.

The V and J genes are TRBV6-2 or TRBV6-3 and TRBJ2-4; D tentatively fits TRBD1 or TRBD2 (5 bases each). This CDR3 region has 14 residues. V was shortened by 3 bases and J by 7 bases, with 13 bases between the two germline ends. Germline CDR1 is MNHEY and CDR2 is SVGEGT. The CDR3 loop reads CASSYWGGSNIQYF. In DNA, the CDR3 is TGTGCCAGCAGTTATTGGGGCGGGTCTAACATTCAGTACTTC.

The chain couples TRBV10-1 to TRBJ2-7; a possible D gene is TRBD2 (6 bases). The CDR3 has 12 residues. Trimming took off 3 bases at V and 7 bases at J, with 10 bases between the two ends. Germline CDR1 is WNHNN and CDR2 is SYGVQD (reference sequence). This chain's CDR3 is CASSEFRGEQYF. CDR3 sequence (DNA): TGCGCCAGCAGTGAATTCCGGGGGGAGCAGTACTTC.